This T cell receptor (beta chain) comes out of a study of T cells expressing NK-cell markers. On the study more broadly: Sorted CD3+CD56-NKG2C+, CD3+CD56+NKG2C+ and CD3+CD56+NKG2C- T cells supplied the TCR beta repertoires.

TCRdb processed the 5' RACE reads again and assigns one entry to each CDR3 protein, with no DNA. The sample data list more than 400,000 distinct CDR3 sequences. Input material: blood T cells: a sorted CD56 or NKG2C T cell subset, CD4+ or CD8+ T cells, or bulk PBMC T cells (not recorded which). This receptor was obtained from a woman between 18 and 69 years old in good health.

The CDR3 region is CASSPQSGGFNSPLHF. The rearrangement uses TRBV7-6 and TRBJ1-6. CDR3 size: 16 residues. Per the germline V gene, CDR1 is SGHVS and CDR2 is FNYEAQ.